This T cell receptor beta chain was identified during a study of PD-L1 blockade in urothelial cancer (dated by TCRdb to 2016 to 2017). General notes on the study: Therapy was started around 2014 for all patients, and atezolizumab 1,200 mg was administered intravenously every 3 weeks. Twenty-five of 29 patients were males with bladder-origin urothelial cancer, and about 65% of the roughly 29 reported a prior smoking history. An ECOG performance status of 0 or 1 was recorded for the patients, and 0 to 3 prior chemotherapy regimens had been received by the patients. Blood samples were analyzed 3 weeks after the start of treatment (second dose) and 6 weeks after the start of treatment. Blood samples gave a median of about 130,000 T cells and tens of thousands of unique TCRs, with a median clonality of around 0.08. The study was an exploratory multi-omic analysis of somatic, immune and clinical correlates of response to PD-L1 blockade with atezolizumab in urothelial cancer. Pretreatment tumor samples, along with matched peripheral blood serially collected before and after atezolizumab treatment, were subjected to TCR sequencing. Durable clinical benefit was defined as a progression-free survival longer than 6 months, and TCR features were additionally tested against progression-free survival and overall survival. In the same patients, pretreatment tumors underwent whole exome sequencing and RNA sequencing in addition to TCR sequencing. Durable clinical benefit was achieved by nine patients and was not achieved by 20 patients. Pretreatment blood TCR-seq was available for twenty-nine patients, at least one posttreatment blood collection was obtained for 24 patients, and tumor TCR-seq was available for 24 patients.

This clone was detected only once. Its antigen has not been determined. There are no base qualities to consult, and no much larger clone falls within one base. A cohort of 25 to 35 patients with locally advanced or metastatic urothelial carcinoma, treated at Memorial Sloan Kettering on a trial protocol, was included. Peripheral blood mononuclear cells were collected from each patient pretreatment and during treatment, giving between 1 and 8 total time points per patient. The Qiagen DNeasy Blood extraction kit was used to purify genomic DNA from total PBMCs and tumor samples. PBMCs were collected pretreatment and during treatment and were isolated and stored as previously described. The paper as a whole reports these results and caveats: At 3 weeks after the start of treatment, tumor-associated TCR clones in peripheral blood had expanded more in patients with durable benefit (n of about 22, p = 0.022). Because the sample size was small (n ≈ 27) and many of the analyses were exploratory, the results are meant to be hypothesis-generating. Improved progression-free and overall survival was found to be associated with pretreatment peripheral blood TCR clonality below the median.

Each PCR received spiked-in synthetic TCR analog templates so that absolute template abundance could be estimated from read counts. The immunoSEQ assay used bias-controlled V and J gene primers to amplify TCRbeta CDR3 regions from genomic DNA. Sequencing of rearranged TCRbeta segments was performed at approximately 20X coverage. The study's own analysis went as follows. Clustering was used to correct sequencing errors, and CDR3s were annotated against IMGT so that V, D and J genes could be assigned. Only productive TCRbeta rearrangements were used in downstream analyses, excluding out-of-frame or stop-codon sequences. To compute clonality, Shannon entropy was normalized by the log of the number of unique productive sequences and then subtracted from one. Clones differing between time points or between blood and tumor were identified by Fisher's exact test with Benjamini-Hochberg correction at adjusted p below 0.01. TCRdb retrieved this table from immuneACCESS and kept in-frame rearrangements only. Not all clones are present; in checked studies, unresolved V genes account for under half, and no reason is known for the remainder. V and J calls and clone size are as listed in that table; D and trimming were resolved from the DNA. This sample is represented by roughly 74,000 clones; approximately 90% of them were singletons. 5% to 7% of the sample goes to the ten largest clones.

A distance of 15 bases separates the germline ends of V and J, which lose 0 bases and 3 bases respectively. The CDR3 runs 16 residues from the cysteine to the phenylalanine. This entry keeps only the CDR3 DNA: 48 bases, framed from base 1. Taken from the germline V gene, the CDR1 and CDR2 loops are SGDLS and YYNGEE. The sequences come from PBMCs, collected around atezolizumab (anti-PD-L1) treatment. This TCR was sampled from a woman aged 70-85 years with urothelial cancer. The rearranged segments are TRBV9 and TRBJ1-1; a tentative D match to TRBD1 spans 5 bases. The DNA reads TGTGCCAGCAGCGTAGAAGGAACAGGTAGGTACACTGAAGCTTTCTTT. Its protein product is CASSVEGTGRYTEAFF.